The entry below describes one TCR beta chain. The ends were cut back, 1 base at V and 2 bases at J, with 5 bases in the middle. Per germline, CDR1 SEHNR and CDR2 FQNEAQ (reference sequence). The CDR3 is 13 amino acids. Sequencing used immunoSEQ multiplex PCR; TCRdb keeps in-frame clones, though not all of them. Found here are some 48,000 clones, roughly 94% of them singletons; the top ten hold over 4.5%. These data come from a study of T cell changes during pregnancy in multiple sclerosis. The chain joins TRBV7-9 to TRBJ1-2; D uncertain. The sequence was obtained from a female donor with multiple sclerosis, enrolled in a pregnancy study. The input for sequencing was CD8+ T cells from peripheral blood mononuclear cells, taken in the first trimester of pregnancy. CDR3 DNA sequence: TGTGCCAGCAGCTTAGGAGGGAACTATGGCTACACCTTC. Translated: CASSLGGNYGYTF. The full variable domain, rest sourced from reference TRBV7-9 and TRBJ1-2, is DTGVSQNPRHKITKRGQNVTFRCDPISEHNRLYWYRQTLGQGPEFLTYFQNEAQLEKSRLLSDRFSAERPKGSFSTLEIQRTEQGDSAMYLCASSLGGNYGYTFGSGTRLTVV.